This T cell receptor beta chain was obtained from a study of T cell repertoires in cytomegalovirus infection (dated by TCRdb to 2018 to 2020). Describing the broader study: Donor HLA type was relevant to the analysis, as public TCR beta signatures indicated carriage of CMV infection together with the matching HLA type. Beyond this particular receptor, the publication reports: In both this cohort and an independent approximately 350-donor cohort, the cumulative frequency of public TCR beta family members distinguished carriers of CMV infection plus the relevant HLA type. The ex vivo response was dominated by HLA-C-restricted CMV-specific TCR beta clonotypes, which also provided the single most frequent clonotype in two of eight donors.

As regards this clonotype: The antigen it binds to is not known. It has no much larger one-base neighbor in the sample; base qualities were not kept.

Relative to germline, V is 2 bases shorter and J is 5 bases shorter, with 4 bases between their ends. CDR1 ENHRY and CDR2 SYGVKD were looked up in the germline V gene. Including the terminal cysteine and phenylalanine, the CDR3 comprises 11 residues. The sequence is cut down to CDR3 DNA, 33 bases in frame from base 1. Reads for this sample came from an Illumina HiSeq 1500. TCRdb applied fastp at Q25 and MiXCR to the public reads, then kept only in-frame beta chains. CDR3 protein duplicates are merged, each entry listing the most common genes and DNA. This sample lists approximately 140,000 distinct CDR3 sequences; about 24% were detected once. Roughly 33% of the sample belongs to the ten largest clones.

This sequence originates from a human donor in good health (CMV status not recorded). Some clones in this sample may be carry-over from other donors' samples. The sequencing sample was made of PBMCs, sequenced either directly or after in vitro stimulation (not recorded which). The receptor chain draws on TRBV10-3 and TRBJ2-7; no D gene is confidently identified. The CDR3 amino acid sequence is: CAISEGNEQYF. The DNA sequence reads TGTGCCATCAGTGAGGGAAACGAGCAGTACTTC.